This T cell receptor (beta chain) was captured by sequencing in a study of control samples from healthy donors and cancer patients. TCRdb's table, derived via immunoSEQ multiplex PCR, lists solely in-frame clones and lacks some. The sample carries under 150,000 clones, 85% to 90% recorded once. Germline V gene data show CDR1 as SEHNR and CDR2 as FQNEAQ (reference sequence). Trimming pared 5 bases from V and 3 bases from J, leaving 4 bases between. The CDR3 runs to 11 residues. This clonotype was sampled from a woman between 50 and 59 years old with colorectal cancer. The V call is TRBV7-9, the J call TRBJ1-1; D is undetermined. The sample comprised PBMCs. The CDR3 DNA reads TGTGCCAGCAGCCGGGACACTGAAGCTTTCTTT. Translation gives CASSRDTEAFF.